These 5 T cell receptor beta chains were sequenced from one sample in a study of T cell responses to AZD1222 COVID-19 vaccine listed by TCRdb under 2021. Library creation used the immunoSEQ multiplex PCR assay. TCRdb provides this immuneACCESS table in a form limited to in-frame rearrangements. Some clones are lacking; in checked studies, under half of them reflect an unresolved V gene, and why the rest are absent is not known. The sample table lists 75,000 to 80,000 clones, 85% to 90% of them with a count of one. Around 1.4% of the sample lies in the top ten. Taken with the paper, the label for time point translates to: about 28 days (+/-7) after the second vaccine dose. Sequences were derived from peripheral blood, sampled 28 days after the second AZD1222 dose. The receptors come from an adult who received the AZD1222 COVID-19 vaccine.

The V gene is TRBV7-2, the J gene TRBJ2-5; no clear D. From germline, CDR1 is SGHTA and CDR2 FQGNSA. Trimming shortened V by 5 bases and J by 2 bases, and 3 bases separated the two germline ends. CDR3 size: 11 residues. The CDR3 is CASSLQETQYF. CDR3 nucleotide sequence: TGTGCCAGCAGCCTACAAGAGACCCAGTACTTC.

The gene calls are TRBV29-1 and TRBJ2-4; the D gene could be TRBD1 or TRBD2 (5 bases each). CDR1 SQVTM and CDR2 ANQGSEA come from the germline V gene. The V and J ends lost 2 bases and 6 bases respectively, with 11 bases between them. The length of the CDR3 is 13 residues. The chain's CDR3 is CSVELGVGNIQYF. As DNA, the CDR3 is TGCAGCGTTGAATTGGGGGTCGGAAACATTCAGTACTTC.

V usage is TRBV29-1 and J usage is TRBJ1-1; D ambiguous. Germline V gene data show CDR1 as SQVTM and CDR2 as ANQGSEA. CDR3 length: 10 amino acids. The ends were cut back, 7 bases at V and 0 bases at J, with 3 bases in the middle. CDR3 residues: CSGMNTEAFF. The CDR3 DNA follows: TGCAGCGGGATGAACACTGAAGCTTTCTTT.

A word on this clone: Within the sample, other DNA sequences also encode this same CDR3. V usage is TRBV19 and J usage is TRBJ1-5; D is perhaps TRBD1 (5 bases). CDR3 length: 13 amino acids. V dropped 2 bases and J dropped 4 bases, with 6 bases sitting between them. Germline CDR1 is LNHDA and CDR2 is SQIVND (reference sequence). The CDR3 bases are TGTGCCAGTAGTATAAGGGGTAATCAGCCCCAGCATTTT. It specifies CASSIRGNQPQHF. Filled out from reference TRBV19 and TRBJ1-5, the complete variable domain reads DGGITQSPKYLFRKEGQNVTLSCEQNLNHDAMYWYRQDPGQGLRLIYYSQIVNDFQKGDIAEGYSVSREKKESFPLTVTSAQKNPTAFYLCASSIRGNQPQHFGDGTRLSIL.

The CDR3, as DNA: TGTGCCAGCAGCTTAAAAGTACTTGGGGGCCAAGAGACCCAGTACTTC. Amino acid sequence: CASSLKVLGGQETQYF. The chain recombines TRBV7-2 with TRBJ2-5; D might be TRBD1 or TRBD2, each matching 5 bases. In germline, CDR1 is SGHTA, CDR2 FQGNSA. The CDR3 spans 16 residues. V dropped 2 bases and J dropped 1 base, with 14 bases sitting between them.